The entry that follows covers one TCR beta chain sequence. Its antigen is currently unknown. The assay was immunoSEQ multiplex PCR, and TCRdb's table has in-frame clones only and misses some. The sample has 1 million to 1.2 million clones, 60% to 80% seen once; the top ten hold 0.89%. The data stem from a study of shared clonotypes between healthy human individuals. Study-wide findings and caveats: Larger estimated richness was generally recorded for naive subsets relative to memory subsets.

Splitting the CD4+ cells yielded a CD45RA+ naive subset and a CD45RA-negative memory subset. The clonotype originates from a man younger than 35 in good health. Some clones in this sample may be carry-over from other donors' samples. Sequenced input: memory CD4+ T cells from PBMCs. Sample subset: CD45RA-negative fraction.

Here the CDR3 reads CASSLMQQTTDTQYF. CDR3 sequence (DNA): TGTGCCAGCAGCTTAATGCAGCAGACCACAGATACGCAGTATTTT. V is TRBV11-2 and J is TRBJ2-3, with no clear D. V dropped 2 bases and J dropped 2 bases, with 11 bases sitting between them. Per the germline V gene, CDR1 is SGHAT and CDR2 is FQNNGV. The CDR3 is 15 amino acids.